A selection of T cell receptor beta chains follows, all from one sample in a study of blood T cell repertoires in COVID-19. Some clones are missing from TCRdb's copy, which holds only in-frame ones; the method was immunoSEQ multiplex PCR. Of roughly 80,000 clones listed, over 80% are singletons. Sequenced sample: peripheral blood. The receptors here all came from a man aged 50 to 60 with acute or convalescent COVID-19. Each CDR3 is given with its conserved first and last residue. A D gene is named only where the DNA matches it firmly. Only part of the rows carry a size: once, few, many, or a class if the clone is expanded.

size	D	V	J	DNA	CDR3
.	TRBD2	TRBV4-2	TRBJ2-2	TGTGCCAGCAGCCCTTTCACTAGCGGGGGTTTAAACACCGGGGAGCTGTTTTTT	CASSPFTSGGLNTGELFF
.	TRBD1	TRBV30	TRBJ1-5	TGTGCCTGGAGTGGACAGGGAGATCTAGCCCAGCATTTT	CAWSGQGDLAQHF
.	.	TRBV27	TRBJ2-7	TGTGCCAGCAGTTTGAAATCCGGGACTCCCTACGAGCAGTACTTC	CASSLKSGTPYEQYF
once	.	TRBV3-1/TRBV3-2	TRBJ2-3	TGTGCCAGCAGCCCTGTGGGTGCGGGGGATACGCAGTATTTT	CASSPVGAGDTQYF
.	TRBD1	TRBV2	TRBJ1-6	TGTGCCAGCATGGGGGACAGGGGATCCAGTTCACCCCTCCACTTT	CASMGDRGSSSPLHF
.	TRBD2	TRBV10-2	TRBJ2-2	TGCGCCAGCCGGGTTGGACTAGGGATCGGGGAGCTGTTTTTT	CASRVGLGIGELFF
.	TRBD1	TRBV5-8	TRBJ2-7	TGTGCCAGCAGCGTGGAAAGTAACAGGGGGCTCTCCTACGAGCAGTACTTC	CASSVESNRGLSYEQYF
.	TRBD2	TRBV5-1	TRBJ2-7	TGCGCCAGCAGCCAAAAAGGGACTAGCGGGGGCTACGAGCAGTACTTC	CASSQKGTSGGYEQYF
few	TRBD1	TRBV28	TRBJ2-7	TGTGCCAGCAGTTTATACAGGGGCGGAAGCGAGCAGTACTTC	CASSLYRGGSEQYF
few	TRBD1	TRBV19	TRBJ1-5	TGTGCCAGTAGCCCACAGGGGGCTCAGCCCCAGCATTTT	CASSPQGAQPQHF
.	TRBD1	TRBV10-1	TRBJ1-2	TGCGCCAGCAGTCAAGACAGGGGGAATGGCTACACCTTC	CASSQDRGNGYTF
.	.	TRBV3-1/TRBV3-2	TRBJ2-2	TGTGCCAGCAGCCGAGACTCACTAGCCCTTAACACCGGGGAGCTGTTTTTT	CASSRDSLALNTGELFF
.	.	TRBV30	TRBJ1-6	TGTGCCTGGAGTGTACGGGTGTTATGGGGCGCTAATTCACCCCTCCACTTT	CAWSVRVLWGANSPLHF
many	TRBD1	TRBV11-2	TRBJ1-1	TGTGCCAGCAGCCGGGGACAGGGTGTGATTCACACTGAAGCTTTCTTT	CASSRGQGVIHTEAFF
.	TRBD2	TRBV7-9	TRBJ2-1	TGTGCCAGCAGCTCAGGACTAGCGGGAGGAAATGAGCAGTTCTTC	CASSSGLAGGNEQFF
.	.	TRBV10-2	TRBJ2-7	TGCGCCAGCGGCCTCGGGAGCTTAACCTACGAGCAGTACTTC	CASGLGSLTYEQYF
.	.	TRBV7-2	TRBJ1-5	TGTGCCAGCAGCTTAGAATCGGGTTTAAATCAGCCCCAGCATTTT	CASSLESGLNQPQHF
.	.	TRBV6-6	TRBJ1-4	TGTGCCAGCACGTTTAATGAAAAACTGTTTTTT	CASTFNEKLFF
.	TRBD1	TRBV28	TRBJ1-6	TGTGCCAGCATGGTGGTTGGACAGGGGTTTTCACCCCTCCACTTT	CASMVVGQGFSPLHF
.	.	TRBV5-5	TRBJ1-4	TGTGCCAGCAGGGCACATCCCACTAATGAAAAACTGTTTTTT	CASRAHPTNEKLFF
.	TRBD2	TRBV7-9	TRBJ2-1	TGTGCCAGCAGCTTAGTCGCTAGCGGGCCTCGGGAGCAGTTCTTC	CASSLVASGPREQFF
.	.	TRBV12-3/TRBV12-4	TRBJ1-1	TGTGCCAGCAGTCATCAGGAGAACACTGAAGCTTTCTTT	CASSHQENTEAFF
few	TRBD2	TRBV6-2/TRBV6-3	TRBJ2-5	TGTGCCAGCAGTTACCGAATAATAGCGGGAGGGACACAAGAGACCCAGTACTTC	CASSYRIIAGGTQETQYF
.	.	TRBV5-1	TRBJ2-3	TGCGCCAGCAGCGAGGGTGGAGGAACAGATACGCAGTATTTT	CASSEGGGTDTQYF
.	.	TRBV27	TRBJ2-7	TGTGCCAGCAGACCTAACCAGAGGACAGCCTACGAGCAGTACTTC	CASRPNQRTAYEQYF
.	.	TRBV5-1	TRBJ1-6	TGCGCCAGCAGCTTGGGCCAGGAGGTGAATTTGCCCCTCCACTTT	CASSLGQEVNLPLHF
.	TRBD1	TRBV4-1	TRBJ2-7	TGCGCCAGCAGCCAAAACAGGGGTCCCTACGAGCAGTACTTC	CASSQNRGPYEQYF
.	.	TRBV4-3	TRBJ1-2	TGCGCCAGCAGCCAAGATTGGGCGGGGGCGTACTATGGCTACACCTTC	CASSQDWAGAYYGYTF
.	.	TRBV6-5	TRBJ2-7	TGTGCCAGCAAGACCGGGACAACACCATCCTACGAGCAGTACTTC	CASKTGTTPSYEQYF